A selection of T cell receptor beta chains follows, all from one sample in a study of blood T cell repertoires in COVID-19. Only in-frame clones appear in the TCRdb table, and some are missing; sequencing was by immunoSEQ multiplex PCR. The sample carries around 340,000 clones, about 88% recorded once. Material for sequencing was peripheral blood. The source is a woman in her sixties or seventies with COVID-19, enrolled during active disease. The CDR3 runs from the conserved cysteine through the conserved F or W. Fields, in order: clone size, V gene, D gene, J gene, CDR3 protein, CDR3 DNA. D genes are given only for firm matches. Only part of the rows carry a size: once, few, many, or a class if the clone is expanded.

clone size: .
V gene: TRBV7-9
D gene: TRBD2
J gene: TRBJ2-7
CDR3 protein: CASSQLAESYEQYF
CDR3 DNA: TGTGCCAGCAGCCAACTAGCGGAGAGTTACGAGCAGTACTTC

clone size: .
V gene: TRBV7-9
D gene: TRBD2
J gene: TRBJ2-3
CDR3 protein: CASSLETSGGNIIRTQYF
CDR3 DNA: TGTGCCAGCAGCTTAGAGACTAGCGGGGGGAATATAATCAGGACGCAGTATTTT

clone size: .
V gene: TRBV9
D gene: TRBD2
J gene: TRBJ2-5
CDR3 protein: CASSVGTSGGKDQYF
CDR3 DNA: TGTGCCAGCAGCGTTGGGACTAGCGGGGGGAAGGACCAGTACTTC

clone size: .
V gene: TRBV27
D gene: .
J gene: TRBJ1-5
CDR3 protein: CASSPYRWASSNQPQHF
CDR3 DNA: TGTGCCAGCAGTCCATATAGATGGGCCTCGAGCAATCAGCCCCAGCATTTT

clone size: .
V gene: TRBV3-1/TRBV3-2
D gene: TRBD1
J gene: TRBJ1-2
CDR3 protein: CASSHRTTGTGVIYGYTF
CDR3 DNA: TGTGCCAGCAGTCATAGGACCACCGGGACAGGGGTTATCTATGGCTACACCTTC

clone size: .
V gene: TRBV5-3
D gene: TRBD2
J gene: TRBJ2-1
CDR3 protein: CARSSQRGGYLDYNEQFF
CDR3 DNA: TGTGCCAGAAGCTCACAGCGGGGGGGTTACCTCGACTACAATGAGCAGTTCTTC

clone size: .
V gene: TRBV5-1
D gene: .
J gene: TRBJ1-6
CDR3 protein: CASSLAGVFNSPLHF
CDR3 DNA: TGCGCCAGCAGCTTGGCGGGGGTCTTTAATTCACCCCTCCACTTT

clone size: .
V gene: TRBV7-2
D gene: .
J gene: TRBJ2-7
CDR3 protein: CASSLMSPYEQYF
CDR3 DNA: TGTGCCAGCAGCTTAATGTCTCCCTACGAGCAGTACTTC

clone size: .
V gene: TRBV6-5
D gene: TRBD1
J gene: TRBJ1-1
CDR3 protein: CASSYSDRATEAFF
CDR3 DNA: TGTGCCAGCAGTTACTCGGACAGGGCCACTGAAGCTTTCTTT

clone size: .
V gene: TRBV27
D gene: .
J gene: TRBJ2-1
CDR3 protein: CASSSRQFSYNEQFF
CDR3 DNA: TGTGCCAGCAGTTCTCGACAGTTCTCCTACAATGAGCAGTTCTTC

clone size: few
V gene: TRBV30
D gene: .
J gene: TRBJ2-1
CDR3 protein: CAWNLGLSYNEQFF
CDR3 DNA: TGTGCCTGGAATTTGGGCCTCTCCTACAATGAGCAGTTCTTC

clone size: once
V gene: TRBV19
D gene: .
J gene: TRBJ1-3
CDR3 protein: CASSPSGNTIYF
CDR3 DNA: TGTGCCAGTAGCCCTTCTGGAAACACCATATATTTT

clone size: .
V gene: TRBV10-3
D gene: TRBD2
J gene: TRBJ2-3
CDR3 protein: CAISGLAGTDTQYF
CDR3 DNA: TGTGCCATCAGTGGACTAGCGGGGACAGATACGCAGTATTTT

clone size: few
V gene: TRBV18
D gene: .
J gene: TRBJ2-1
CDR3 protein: CASSPAGVLNEQFF
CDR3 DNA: TGTGCCAGCTCCCCCGCAGGGGTCCTTAATGAGCAGTTCTTC

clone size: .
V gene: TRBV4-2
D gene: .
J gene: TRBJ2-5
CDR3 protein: CASSQVRTEEETQYF
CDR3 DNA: TGTGCCAGCAGCCAGGTACGGACAGAGGAAGAGACCCAGTACTTC

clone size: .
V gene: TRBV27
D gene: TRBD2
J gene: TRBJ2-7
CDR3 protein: CASSLGRDQYEQYF
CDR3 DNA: TGTGCCAGCAGTTTGGGGAGGGACCAATACGAGCAGTACTTC

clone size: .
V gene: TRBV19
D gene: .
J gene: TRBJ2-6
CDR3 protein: CASSIYTGLSGANVLTF
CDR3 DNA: TGTGCCAGTAGTATCTATACAGGGCTCTCTGGGGCCAACGTCCTGACTTTC

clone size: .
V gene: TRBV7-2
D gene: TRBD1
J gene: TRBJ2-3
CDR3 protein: CASKWDRGTDTQYF
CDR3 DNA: TGTGCCAGCAAATGGGACAGGGGCACAGATACGCAGTATTTT

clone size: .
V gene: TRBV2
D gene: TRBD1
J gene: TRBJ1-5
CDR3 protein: CASSSLSTGGEPQHF
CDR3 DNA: TGTGCCAGCAGTTCGCTATCGACAGGGGGAGAGCCCCAGCATTTT

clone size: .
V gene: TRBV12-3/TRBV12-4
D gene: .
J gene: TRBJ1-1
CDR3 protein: CASSLGGEAFF
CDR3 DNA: TGTGCCAGCAGTTTAGGCGGTGAAGCTTTCTTT

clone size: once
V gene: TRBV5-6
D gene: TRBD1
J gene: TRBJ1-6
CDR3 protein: CASSSPGQGSSPLHF
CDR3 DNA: TGTGCCAGCAGTTCCCCGGGACAGGGAAGTTCACCCCTCCACTTT

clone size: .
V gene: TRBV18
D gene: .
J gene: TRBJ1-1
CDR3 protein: CASSPPSTGNTEAFF
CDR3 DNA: TGTGCCAGCTCCCCCCCCTCGACGGGGAACACTGAAGCTTTCTTT

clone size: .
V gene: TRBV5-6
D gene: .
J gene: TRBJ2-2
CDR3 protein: CASSLAGWQAITGELFF
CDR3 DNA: TGTGCCAGCAGCTTGGCCGGTTGGCAGGCTATCACCGGGGAGCTGTTTTTT

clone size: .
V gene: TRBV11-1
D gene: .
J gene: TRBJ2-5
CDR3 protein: CASSLHREETQYF
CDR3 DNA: TGTGCCAGCAGCTTACACAGGGAGGAGACCCAGTACTTC

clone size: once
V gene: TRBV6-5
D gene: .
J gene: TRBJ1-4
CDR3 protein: CASSYSSIGGVEKLFF
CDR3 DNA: TGTGCCAGCAGTTACTCGTCGATAGGGGGGGTGGAAAAACTGTTTTTT

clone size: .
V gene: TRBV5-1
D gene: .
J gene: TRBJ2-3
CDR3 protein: CASSLAGVRAYQDTQYF
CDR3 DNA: TGCGCCAGCAGCTTGGCCGGAGTGCGGGCATACCAGGATACGCAGTATTTT

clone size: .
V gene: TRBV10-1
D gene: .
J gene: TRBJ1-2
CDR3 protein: CASSGEQGIHGYTF
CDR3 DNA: TGCGCCAGCAGTGGAGAACAGGGTATCCATGGCTACACCTTC

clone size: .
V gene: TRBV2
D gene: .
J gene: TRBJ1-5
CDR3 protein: CASRREVTDNQPQHF
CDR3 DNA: TGTGCCTCGAGGAGGGAGGTGACAGACAATCAGCCCCAGCATTTT

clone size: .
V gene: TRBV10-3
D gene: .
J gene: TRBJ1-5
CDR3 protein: CAISESREDQPQHF
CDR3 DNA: TGTGCCATCAGTGAGTCCAGGGAGGATCAGCCCCAGCATTTT

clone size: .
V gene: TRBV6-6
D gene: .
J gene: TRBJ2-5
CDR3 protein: CASSYLQGETQYF
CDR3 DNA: TGTGCCAGCAGTTATCTCCAGGGAGAGACCCAGTACTTC

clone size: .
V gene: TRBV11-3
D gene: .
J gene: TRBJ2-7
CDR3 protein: CASSLDWAGMGEQYF
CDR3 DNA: TGTGCCAGCAGCTTAGATTGGGCAGGGATGGGCGAGCAGTACTTC

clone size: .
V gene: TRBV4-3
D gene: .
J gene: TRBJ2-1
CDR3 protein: CASSPTDRIPNEQFF
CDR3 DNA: TGCGCCAGCAGCCCCACAGACAGGATCCCAAATGAGCAGTTCTTC